The 26 T cell receptor beta chains listed next were all sequenced from one sample in a study of Tregs in tolerant kidney transplant recipients (dated by TCRdb to between 2017 and 2020). Per the publication, the time point label means: blood sample drawn before combined kidney and bone marrow transplant. The library was prepared using the immunoSEQ multiplex PCR assay. TCRdb carries this immuneACCESS record with in-frame sequences only. Its versions omit some clonotypes, under half of them owing to an unresolved V gene in the studies checked, with the rest unexplained. This sample's table has entries for 48,000 or so clones. The ten largest clones represent roughly 0.89% of the sample. The material was CD4+ T cells from blood, obtained before the transplant. These TCRs come from a human donor who received a combined kidney and bone marrow transplant.

Notes on this clone: The read comes to an end 3 residues before the CDR3 does, leaving the germline J gene to fill in the end. This chain uses TRBV7-3 with TRBJ1-1, with 8 bases that match TRBD1. The trim removed 5 bases at V and 1 base at J, leaving 6 bases unmatched. The length of the CDR3 is 15 residues. The germline V gene encodes CDR1 SGHTA and CDR2 FQGTGA. The chain's CDR3 is CASSMSGGANTEAFF. The covered CDR3 bases are TGTGCCAGCAGCATGTCAGGGGGCGCGAACACTGAA.

Points on this clone: The DNA ends 3 residues before the CDR3 does, and the rest of the CDR3 is filled in from the germline J gene. The chain links TRBV5-1 to TRBJ2-7; D not resolved. Germline V CDR1 and CDR2: SGHRS, YFSETQ. This CDR3 comprises 15 residues. The V and J ends lost 0 bases and 1 base respectively, with 11 bases between them. CDR3 sequence: CASSLGGAGSYEQYF. The CDR3 DNA, read in part, is TGCGCCAGCAGCTTGGGAGGAGCAGGATCCTACGAG.

CDR3 DNA (partial): TGCGCCAGCAGCTCGCAACCGGGACAGGGAGACCACGAG. Translation: CASSSQPGQGDHE. The CDR3 reads in full as CASSSQPGQGDHEQYF. The rearrangement joins TRBV5-1 to TRBJ2-7; 9 positions match TRBD1. The read finishes 3 residues shy of the CDR3 end, and the germline J gene is used to complete it. V shed 3 bases, J shed 5 bases, and the junction held 12 bases outside the gene matches. The germline gives CDR1 SGHRS, CDR2 YFSETQ. The CDR3 loop spans 16 amino acids.

Of note for this clone: The CDR3 end is not reached by the read, which stops 3 residues before it; the germline J gene fills it in. The chain carries TRBV18 and TRBJ1-6, with 7 bases lining up with TRBD1. The length of the CDR3 is 15 residues. Trimming at V came to 6 bases and at J to 7 bases, leaving 9 bases not matched to a gene. Per germline, CDR1 KGHSH and CDR2 LQKENI. CDR3 protein: CASSPGLQGNSPLHF. The part of the CDR3 DNA that was read is TGTGCCAGCTCCCCCGGGCTACAGGGGAATTCACCC.

Notes on this clone: The read finishes 3 residues shy of the CDR3 end, and the germline J gene is used to complete it. This chain uses TRBV20-1 with TRBJ2-1, with TRBD1 matching 9 bases. This CDR3 spans 15 amino acids. Germline CDR1 reads DFQATT; CDR2 reads SNEGSKA (reference sequence). V lost 4 bases to trimming and J lost 4 bases; unmatched junction nucleotides: 8. CDR3 residues: CSAKPGQGQYNEQFF. CDR3 DNA (partial): TGCAGTGCTAAACCCGGACAGGGGCAATACAATGAG.

On this clone itself: The DNA ends 3 residues before the CDR3 does, and the rest of the CDR3 is filled in from the germline J gene. The chain employs TRBV12-3 or TRBV12-4 and TRBJ2-2; D possibly corresponds to TRBD1 (5 bases). Trimming cost V 2 bases and J 3 bases, with 13 bases left between them. The CDR3 is made up of 16 amino acids. The CDR3 sequence is CASSLPAGSYTGELFF. CDR3 bases read: TGTGCCAGCAGTTTACCGGCAGGGTCGTACACCGGGGAG.

As for this clone: The read halts 3 residues ahead of the CDR3 end, with the missing end drawn from the germline J gene. The V call is TRBV7-6, the J call TRBJ1-5; 7 nucleotides agree with TRBD1. Losses at the gene ends were 7 bases for V and 7 bases for J; bases not matched to a gene: 7. CDR1 and CDR2 (germline): SGHVS, FNYEAQ. The CDR3 is 13 residues long. The sequenced CDR3 bases are TGTGCCAGCACAGGGGGATTTGGACAGCCC. Protein sequence: CASTGGFGQP. The full CDR3 protein reads CASTGGFGQPQHF.

On this clone itself: The observed sequence ends 3 residues before the CDR3 terminus, with the missing tail filled in from the germline J gene. V is TRBV23-1 and J is TRBJ2-3; possible D gene TRBD2, 6 bases. TRBV23-1 is an ORF, and what it does is uncertain. The V and J ends lost 2 bases and 0 bases respectively, with 24 bases between them. The CDR3 contains 20 residues. The CDR3 region is CASSQICGESSRSSTDTQYF. The covered CDR3 bases are TGCGCCAGCAGTCAAATTTGCGGGGAGTCATCAAGATCTAGCACAGATACG.

As for this clone: The read comes to an end 3 residues before the CDR3 does, leaving the germline J gene to fill in the end. The chain employs TRBV19 and TRBJ2-4, with D perhaps TRBD2 (5 bases). V shed 5 bases and J shed 6 bases, with 14 bases lying between them. The length of the CDR3 is 14 residues. From germline, CDR1 is LNHDA and CDR2 SQIVND (reference sequence). CDR3 bases read: TGTGCCAGTAGTCCGCTAGCTTTGGGAAACATT. Protein product: CASSPLALGNI. The whole CDR3 protein is CASSPLALGNIQYF.

As to this clone: The DNA ends 3 residues before the CDR3 does, and the rest of the CDR3 is filled in from the germline J gene. The chain carries TRBV5-1 and TRBJ2-1; 9 bases align to TRBD2. This CDR3 has 16 amino acids. Germline V gene data show CDR1 as SGHRS and CDR2 as YFSETQ. With V trimmed by 0 bases and J by 6 bases, 7 bases remained unmatched. The CDR3 is CASSLGGLAIPNEQFF. The sequenced part of the CDR3 DNA is TGCGCCAGCAGCTTGGGAGGACTAGCGATACCCAATGAG.

As for this clone: The read ends 3 residues before the CDR3 terminus; that terminus is restored from the germline J gene. The chain couples TRBV5-5 to TRBJ2-3, with TRBD2 matching over 9 bases. The CDR3 extends over 15 amino acids. J lost 5 bases, V lost 0 bases, and 4 bases had no gene match. Germline CDR1 reads SGHKS; CDR2 reads YYEKEE (reference sequence). This chain's CDR3 is CASSLGASGIDTQYF. Incomplete CDR3 DNA: TGTGCCAGCAGCTTGGGGGCTAGCGGGATAGATACG.

The sequenced part of the CDR3 DNA is TGTGCCAGCAGCTTCTCCGGGACTAACACAGATACG. Protein: CASSFSGTNTDT. From start to end, the CDR3 is CASSFSGTNTDTQYF. The chain employs TRBV11-3 and TRBJ2-3; 7 nucleotides line up with TRBD2. Read coverage stops 3 residues before the CDR3 terminus; the germline J gene supplies the remainder. With 3 bases clipped from V and 2 bases from J, the junction kept 5 bases outside the gene matches. CDR3 length: 15 residues. The germline V gene has CDR1 SGHNT and CDR2 YENEEA.

About this clone: The observed sequence ends 3 residues before the CDR3 terminus, with the missing tail filled in from the germline J gene. The V gene is TRBV7-2, the J gene TRBJ2-1; perhaps TRBD1 as D (5 bases). This CDR3 contains 12 residues. CDR1 and CDR2 (germline): SGHTA, FQGNSA. V was shortened by 1 base and J by 9 bases, with 7 bases between the two germline ends. The part of the CDR3 DNA that was read is TGTGCCAGCAGCTTAGGGGGCCGTGAG. Encoded protein: CASSLGGRE. The entire CDR3 reads CASSLGGREQFF.

Of note for this clone: The missing CDR3 end, 3 residues past where the read stops, is filled in from the germline J gene. The chain combines TRBV5-1 with TRBJ2-2, with 7 bases fitting TRBD2. With V trimmed by 3 bases and J by 5 bases, 4 bases remained unmatched. CDR3 size: 14 residues. Per the germline V gene, CDR1 is SGHRS and CDR2 is YFSETQ. The CDR3 here is CASSWDYKTGELFF. The sequenced CDR3 bases are TGCGCCAGCAGCTGGGACTACAAAACCGGGGAG.

CDR3 loop: CASSFQGRDTEAFF. The sequenced CDR3 bases are TGCGCCAGCAGCTTCCAGGGTCGGGACACTGAA. The rearrangement joins TRBV5-1 to TRBJ1-1; D is perhaps TRBD1 (5 bases). Read sequence stops 3 residues before the CDR3 end, and the germline J gene provides the missing end. Germline V CDR1 and CDR2: SGHRS, YFSETQ. V shed 2 bases and J shed 3 bases, with 11 bases lying between them. The CDR3 covers 14 residues.

As to this clone: The read stops 3 residues short of the end of the CDR3; the missing end is completed from the germline J gene. This chain joins TRBV18 and TRBJ1-3; maybe TRBD1 (6 bases). Trimming stripped 2 bases from V and 7 bases from J, with 12 bases between. Per the germline V gene, CDR1 is KGHSH and CDR2 is LQKENI. The CDR3 length is 14 residues. The CDR3 loop reads CASSPLTGENTIYF. The DNA read from the CDR3 is TGTGCCAGCTCACCATTGACAGGAGAGAACACC.

For this clone: The CDR3 end falls 3 residues outside the read, so it is completed with the germline J gene. The chain is built from TRBV2 and TRBJ1-4; D might be TRBD1 (5 bases). V was clipped by 7 bases and J by 8 bases, with 14 bases between them. Germline CDR1 SNHLY, CDR2 FYNNEI. This CDR3 is built from 13 residues. The CDR3 loop reads CASKGQGPEKLFF. CDR3 bases read: TGTGCCAGCAAGGGCCAGGGCCCCGAAAAA.

A note on this clone: The CDR3 end falls 3 residues outside the read, so it is completed with the germline J gene. This chain joins TRBV7-9 and TRBJ2-7, with D possibly being TRBD1 (5 bases). Germline V lookup: CDR1 SEHNR, CDR2 FQNEAQ (reference sequence). Trimming took 6 bases from V and 0 from J, leaving 12 bases between them. CDR3 length equals 14 residues. CDR3 bases read: TGTGCCAGCAGTTCACAACAGGACTCCTACGAG. Amino acids: CASSSQQDSYE. The full CDR3 protein is CASSSQQDSYEQYF.

Points on this clone: The CDR3 goes on 3 residues after the read ends, and that part is filled in from the germline J gene. This rearrangement joins TRBV4-2 to TRBJ2-5; the D gene is possibly TRBD2 (6 bases). V was shortened by 3 bases and J by 0 bases, with 26 bases between the two germline ends. The V gene's germline CDR1 is LGHNA and CDR2 YNFKEQ. This CDR3 has 20 amino acids. The CDR3: CASSHTGRGIAPGDQETQYF. The CDR3 DNA, read in part, is TGTGCCAGCAGCCACACGGGTCGGGGGATTGCGCCTGGGGACCAAGAGACC.

As for this clone: Sequencing ends 3 residues short of the CDR3 end; the germline J gene provides the rest. The genes are TRBV18 and TRBJ1-5; TRBD1 agrees at 8 bases. V was clipped by 2 bases and J by 7 bases; unmatched bases: 13. CDR1 is KGHSH, CDR2 LQKENI, per germline. The CDR3 has 17 residues. The CDR3 loop reads CASSPFTPDRDGQPQHF. The covered CDR3 bases are TGTGCCAGCTCACCATTTACCCCGGACAGGGATGGACAGCCC.

With regard to this clone: The read is 3 residues too short to cover the CDR3 end, so that end is filled in from the germline J gene. The chain is built from TRBV7-9 and TRBJ2-3, with D possibly being TRBD1 (5 bases). Germline values: CDR1 SEHNR, CDR2 FQNEAQ (reference sequence). The CDR3 loop spans 15 amino acids. V was pared by 0 bases and J by 0 bases, with 7 bases between. CDR3 DNA (partial): TGTGCCAGCAGCTTAGCAGGGGCTAGCACAGATACG. Its translation is CASSLAGASTDT. The entire CDR3 reads CASSLAGASTDTQYF.

Details on this clone: Sequencing ends 3 residues short of the CDR3 end; the germline J gene provides the rest. The V gene is TRBV2, the J gene TRBJ2-3; D ambiguous. CDR1 is SNHLY, CDR2 FYNNEI, per germline. This CDR3 is built from 15 residues. Trimming took 3 bases from V and 0 from J, leaving 10 bases between them. The sequenced part of the CDR3 DNA is TGTGCCAGCAGTGACTCCAGGCCGAGCACAGATACG. Translation: CASSDSRPSTDT. The CDR3 in full is CASSDSRPSTDTQYF.

Turning to this clone: The read ends 3 residues shy of where the CDR3 ends; the end is completed using the germline J gene. The genes are TRBV20-1 and TRBJ2-7, with D possibly being TRBD1 (6 bases). Germline values: CDR1 DFQATT, CDR2 SNEGSKA (reference sequence). V lost 6 bases and J lost 0, with 9 bases in between. CDR3 length equals 12 residues. Incomplete CDR3 DNA: TGCAGTGCAGGGGGAATCTCCTACGAG. Translated, it gives CSAGGISYE. The full CDR3 sequence reads CSAGGISYEQYF.

Concerning this clone itself: The CDR3 is cut off 3 residues early in the read; its end comes from the germline J gene. The chain has TRBV7-9 and TRBJ2-2; D is unclear. V dropped 7 bases and J dropped 3 bases, with 15 bases sitting between them. Germline CDR1 SEHNR, CDR2 FQNEAQ (reference sequence). This CDR3 has 15 residues. CDR3 residues: CASTRFGSDTGELFF. Partial CDR3 DNA: TGTGCCAGCACCCGATTCGGTTCGGACACCGGGGAG.

Regarding this clone: The CDR3 end falls 3 residues outside the read, so it is completed with the germline J gene. V gene TRBV7-2 combines with J gene TRBJ1-5; D remains unclear. Trimming left V 2 bases short and J 3 bases short, with 2 bases between. Germline V CDR1 and CDR2: SGHTA, FQGNSA. This CDR3 contains 12 residues. CDR3 in amino acids: CASSLLNQPQHF. The covered CDR3 bases are TGTGCCAGCAGCTTACTCAATCAGCCC.

In regard to this clone: The read halts 3 residues ahead of the CDR3 end, with the missing end drawn from the germline J gene. V gene TRBV6-1 combines with J gene TRBJ2-1; 9 bases are shared with TRBD2. The V and J ends lost 3 bases and 6 bases, in that order; junction bases with no gene match: 9. CDR1 is MNHNS and CDR2 is SASEGT in the germline V gene. The CDR3 is 16 amino acids. The sequenced CDR3 bases are TGTGCCAGCAGTGAGAAGAAGGGACTAGCCTCCAATGAG. Protein: CASSEKKGLASNE. In full, the CDR3 reads CASSEKKGLASNEQFF.